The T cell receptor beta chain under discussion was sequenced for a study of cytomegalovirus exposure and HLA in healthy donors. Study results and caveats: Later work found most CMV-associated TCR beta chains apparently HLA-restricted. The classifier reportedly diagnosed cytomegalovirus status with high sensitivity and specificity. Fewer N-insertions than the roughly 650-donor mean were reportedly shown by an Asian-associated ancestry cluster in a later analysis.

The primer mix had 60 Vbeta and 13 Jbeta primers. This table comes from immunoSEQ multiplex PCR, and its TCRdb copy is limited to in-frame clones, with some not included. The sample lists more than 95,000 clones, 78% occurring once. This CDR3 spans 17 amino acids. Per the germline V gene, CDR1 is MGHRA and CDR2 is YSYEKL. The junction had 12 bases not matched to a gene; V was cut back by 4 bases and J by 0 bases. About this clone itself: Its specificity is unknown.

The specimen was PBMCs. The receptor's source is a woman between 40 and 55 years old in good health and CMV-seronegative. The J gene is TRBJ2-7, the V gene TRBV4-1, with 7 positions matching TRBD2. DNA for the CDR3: TGCGCCAGCAGCCCGCGCGCCTCTAGCGGAAGCTCCTACGAGCAGTACTTC. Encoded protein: CASSPRASSGSSYEQYF.